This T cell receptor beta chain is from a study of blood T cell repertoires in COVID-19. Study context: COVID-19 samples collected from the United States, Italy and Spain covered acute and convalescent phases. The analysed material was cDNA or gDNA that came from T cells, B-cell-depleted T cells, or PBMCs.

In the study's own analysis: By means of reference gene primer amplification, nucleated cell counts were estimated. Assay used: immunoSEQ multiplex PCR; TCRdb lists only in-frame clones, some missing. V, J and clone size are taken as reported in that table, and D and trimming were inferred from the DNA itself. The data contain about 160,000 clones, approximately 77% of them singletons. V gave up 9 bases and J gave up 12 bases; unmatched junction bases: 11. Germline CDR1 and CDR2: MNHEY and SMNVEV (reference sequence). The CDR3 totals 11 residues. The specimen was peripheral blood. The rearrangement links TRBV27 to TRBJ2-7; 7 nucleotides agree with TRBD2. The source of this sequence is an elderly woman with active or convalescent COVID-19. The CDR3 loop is CASTRGGLGYF. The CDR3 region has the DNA TGTGCCAGTACCCGAGGAGGACTAGGGTACTTC.